Listed below are T cell receptor beta chains from one sample, sequenced in a study of Ad26.COV2.S vaccination and SARS-CoV-2 variants. Profiled with immunoSEQ multiplex PCR; TCRdb holds only in-frame clones, not every one. The repertoire holds around 310,000 clones, with 85% to 90% as singletons. Sequencing was performed on peripheral blood, taken in a trial of Ad26.COV2.S vaccine versus placebo. All receptors come from a person between 18 and 59 years old who received the Ad26.COV2.S COVID-19 vaccine or a placebo. CDR3s include the opening cysteine and the closing phenylalanine or tryptophan. D genes are given only for firm matches. A clone size is listed for some rows: how often the clone was seen (once, few, many), or a class if it is expanded.

j_call v_call clone_size d_call cdr3_nt cdr3_aa
TRBJ1-2 TRBV7-8 NA TRBD1 TGTGCCAGCAGCTTACCTCCCGGGACAGGGTACTATGGCTACACCTTC CASSLPPGTGYYGYTF
TRBJ1-1 TRBV7-2 NA NA TGTGCCAGCAGCTTTTTAGGCACTGAAGCTTTCTTT CASSFLGTEAFF
TRBJ2-2 TRBV27 NA NA TGTGCCAGCAGTTTAGTGACGGTCCGTGGCACCGGGGAGCTGTTTTTT CASSLVTVRGTGELFF
TRBJ1-2 TRBV6-5 NA NA TGTGCCAGCAGTTCCCAGGGCTACTGGGGCTACACCTTC CASSSQGYWGYTF
TRBJ2-1 TRBV6-5 NA TRBD1 TGTGCCAGCAGTTCTCCGGACAGGGAGAATGAGCAGTTCTTC CASSSPDRENEQFF
TRBJ1-2 TRBV4-2 NA NA TGTGCCAGCAGCCAAGGAACGGGGGCTATCTATGGCTACACCTTC CASSQGTGAIYGYTF
TRBJ2-2 TRBV4-1 NA TRBD2 TGCGCCAGCAGCCATACTAGCGGGGGGGCCTACGGGGAGCTGTTTTTT CASSHTSGGAYGELFF
TRBJ2-2 TRBV18 NA NA TGTGCCAGCTCCCTACCGAGGGGGGCCGGGGAGCTGTTTTTT CASSLPRGAGELFF
TRBJ2-5 TRBV6-5 NA NA TGTGCCAGCAGTTACCTCACTAGTTCGGGGCAAGAGACCCAGTACTTC CASSYLTSSGQETQYF
TRBJ1-1 TRBV4-3 NA NA TGCGCCAGCAGCGAAGGGACAATGAACACTGAAGCTTTCTTT CASSEGTMNTEAFF
TRBJ1-2 TRBV7-8 once NA TGTGCCAGCAGCGTCCAGGGTGGGTACGGCTACACCTTC CASSVQGGYGYTF
TRBJ1-4 TRBV7-2 NA NA TGTGCCAGCAGCACCAGAGGGGACGAAAAACTGTTTTTT CASSTRGDEKLFF
TRBJ2-7 TRBV27 NA NA TGTGCCAGCTCCGGTACTGGAGAGGGTCCTCAGCAGTACTTC CASSGTGEGPQQYF
TRBJ1-2 TRBV4-1 NA NA TGCGCCAGCAGCCAAGTAGGACTGATGAATGGCTACACCTTC CASSQVGLMNGYTF
TRBJ2-1 TRBV5-4 NA TRBD2 TGTGCCAGCAGCCCAGCGGGGCCGACCTACAATGAGCAGTTCTTC CASSPAGPTYNEQFF
TRBJ2-3 TRBV6-5 NA NA TGTGCCAGCAGCCACCGGGCAGCTAGCACAGATACGCAGTATTTT CASSHRAASTDTQYF
TRBJ2-2 TRBV12-3/TRBV12-4 NA NA TGTGCCAGCAGTTCAGGGGCCACCGGGGAGCTGTTTTTT CASSSGATGELFF
TRBJ2-1 TRBV7-9 NA TRBD2 TGTGCCAGCACCCCAGGACTAGCGGGCCACAATGAGCAGTTCTTC CASTPGLAGHNEQFF
TRBJ1-6 TRBV19 NA TRBD1 TGTGCCAGTGGGACAGGGGGCTCACCCCTCCACTTT CASGTGGSPLHF
TRBJ1-1 TRBV9 NA NA TGTGCCAGCAGCGTAGGGGAGGGGAACACTGAAGCTTTCTTT CASSVGEGNTEAFF
TRBJ2-7 TRBV19 NA NA TGTGCCAGTAGTACCACGACACTGAGCTCCTACGAGCAGTACTTC CASSTTTLSSYEQYF
TRBJ1-5 TRBV9 NA TRBD1 TGTGCCAGCAGCTTCTCCGGGACAGAGAATCAGCCCCAGCATTTT CASSFSGTENQPQHF
TRBJ1-1 TRBV20-1 NA NA TGCAGTGTGCAGGGGATTACTGAAGCTTTCTTT CSVQGITEAFF
TRBJ1-5 TRBV30 NA TRBD1 TGTGCCCGGGACAGGGGGCCCATGAGCAATCAGCCCCAGCATTTT CARDRGPMSNQPQHF
TRBJ1-1 TRBV2 NA TRBD1 TGTGCCAGCAGTGTTACAGGGGTGGCGCCAACTGAAGCTTTCTTT CASSVTGVAPTEAFF
TRBJ1-4 TRBV3-1/TRBV3-2 NA NA TGTGCCAGCAGCCAAGGCCTTAGGTTATCCGGGGGTGAAAAACTGTTTTTT CASSQGLRLSGGEKLFF
TRBJ1-4 TRBV9 NA NA TGTGCCAGCAGCGTGGCAGGGGTAAATGAAAAACTGTTTTTT CASSVAGVNEKLFF
TRBJ2-1 TRBV7-2 NA TRBD2 TGTGCCAGCAGCTTAGTCCGGGGGGCCTACAATGAGCAGTTCTTC CASSLVRGAYNEQFF
TRBJ1-2 TRBV7-9 few NA TGTGCCAGCAGCTTAGGGGATCCCTATGGCTACACCTTC CASSLGDPYGYTF
TRBJ2-1 TRBV9 NA TRBD2 TGTGCCAGCAGCTTCAGGGGCGGGACTAGCGGTTACAATGAGCAGTTCTTC CASSFRGGTSGYNEQFF
TRBJ2-1 TRBV2 NA NA TGTGCCAGCCTAAGTGGCGGTGAGCAGTTCTTC CASLSGGEQFF
TRBJ1-1 TRBV29-1 NA NA TGCAGCGTTGACACGTGGACACGGACAGAGAACACTGAAGCTTTCTTT CSVDTWTRTENTEAFF
TRBJ2-7 TRBV13 NA TRBD1 TGTGCCAGCAGCCTAAGACAGGGTTGGGGCGAGCAGTACTTC CASSLRQGWGEQYF
TRBJ2-3 TRBV7-2 once NA TGTGCCAGCAGCTTAGCGCATTACCTGGTGGATACGCAGTATTTT CASSLAHYLVDTQYF
TRBJ1-1 TRBV11-3 NA NA TGTGCCAGCAGCTTAGAGGGAGGGAACACTGAAGCTTTCTTT CASSLEGGNTEAFF
TRBJ2-2 TRBV19 NA TRBD2 TGTGCCAGTAGTCCCTGGACTAGCGGGGGCGGGACCGGGGAGCTGTTTTTT CASSPWTSGGGTGELFF
TRBJ2-6 TRBV7-2 NA NA TGTGCCAGCAGCTTAGGCTTAGGGTCGCCGGGAACTGGGGCCAACGTCCTGACTTTC CASSLGLGSPGTGANVLTF